The clone carrying this T cell receptor beta chain was counted between two and nine times. Adults between about 18 and 89 years of age took part from 20 to 25 US areas. Participants were placed into cohorts based on the clinical history they reported. The data originate from a study of blood T cell repertoires in COVID-19. The wider study: The cDNA or gDNA used as material had been derived from T cells, B-cell-depleted T cells, or PBMCs.

Germline V gene lookup returns CDR1 SQVTM and CDR2 ANQGSEA. This CDR3 is 13 amino acids long. The V and J ends lost 5 bases and 6 bases, in that order; junction bases with no gene match: 6. Per the study methods: Estimation of nucleated cell counts relied on the amplification of reference gene primers. Profiled with immunoSEQ multiplex PCR; TCRdb holds only in-frame clones, not every one. From that table come the V and J calls and clone size; the DNA was used to work out D and trimming. The repertoire consists of roughly 250,000 clones, with about 87% occurring once and the leading ten covering around 1%.

The receptor comes from a man in his forties or fifties who had been exposed to COVID-19. Sample: PBMCs or T cells enriched from blood (not recorded which). The chain carries TRBV29-1 and TRBJ2-2; 7 bases align to TRBD1. The CDR3 region is CSVRRDSAGELFF. In nucleotides, the CDR3 is TGCAGCGTTAGACGGGACAGCGCCGGGGAGCTGTTTTTT.